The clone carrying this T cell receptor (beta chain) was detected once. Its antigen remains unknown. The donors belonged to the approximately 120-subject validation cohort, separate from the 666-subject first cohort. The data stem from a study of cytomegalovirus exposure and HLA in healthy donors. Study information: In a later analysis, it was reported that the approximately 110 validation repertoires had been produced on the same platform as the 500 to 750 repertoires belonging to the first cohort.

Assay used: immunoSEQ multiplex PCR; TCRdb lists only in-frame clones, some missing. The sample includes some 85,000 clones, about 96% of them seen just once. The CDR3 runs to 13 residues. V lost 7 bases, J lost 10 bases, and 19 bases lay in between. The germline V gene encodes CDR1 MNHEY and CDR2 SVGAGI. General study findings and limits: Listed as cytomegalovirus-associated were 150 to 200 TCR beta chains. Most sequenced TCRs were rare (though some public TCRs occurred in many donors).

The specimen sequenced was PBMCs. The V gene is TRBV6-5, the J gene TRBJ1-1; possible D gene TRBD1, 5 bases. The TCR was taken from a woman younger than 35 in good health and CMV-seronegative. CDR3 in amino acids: CASTNAGWSRAFF. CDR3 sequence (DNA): TGTGCCAGCACCAACGCAGGGTGGAGTCGAGCTTTCTTT.